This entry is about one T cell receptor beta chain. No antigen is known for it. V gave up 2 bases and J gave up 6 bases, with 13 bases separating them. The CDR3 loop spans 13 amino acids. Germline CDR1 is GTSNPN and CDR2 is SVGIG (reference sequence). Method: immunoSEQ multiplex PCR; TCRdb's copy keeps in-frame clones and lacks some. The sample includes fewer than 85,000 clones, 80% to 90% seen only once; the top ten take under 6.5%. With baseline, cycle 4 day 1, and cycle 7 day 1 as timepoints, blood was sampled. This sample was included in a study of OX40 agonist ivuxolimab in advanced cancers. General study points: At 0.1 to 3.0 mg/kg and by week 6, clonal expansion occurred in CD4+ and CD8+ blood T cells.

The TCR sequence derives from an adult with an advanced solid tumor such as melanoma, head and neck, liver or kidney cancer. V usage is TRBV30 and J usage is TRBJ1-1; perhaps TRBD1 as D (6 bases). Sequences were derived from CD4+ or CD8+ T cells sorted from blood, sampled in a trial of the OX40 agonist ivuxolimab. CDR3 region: CAWSTQGLAEAFF. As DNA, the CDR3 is TGTGCCTGGAGTACCCAGGGGTTAGCTGAAGCTTTCTTT. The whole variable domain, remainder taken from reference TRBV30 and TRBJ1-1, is SQTIHQWPATLVQPVGSPLSLECTVEGTSNPNLYWYRQAAGRGLQLLFYSVGIGQISSEVPQNLSASRPQDRQFILSSKKLLLSDSGFYLCAWSTQGLAEAFFGQGTRLTVV.